This T cell receptor beta chain was sequenced for a study of OX40 agonist ivuxolimab in advanced cancers. Study in general: The study treated patients with ivuxolimab, an agonistic anti-OX40 (CD134) antibody. General study results and limits: At 0.1 to 3.0 mg/kg, CD4+ and CD8+ blood T cells expanded clonally by week 6. Antigen targets of the expanded peripheral T cells went undetermined. Among the nonresponders, some also had low normalized T-cell clonal expansion.

A word on this clone: Its antigen is unknown.

Assay used: immunoSEQ multiplex PCR; TCRdb lists only in-frame clones, some missing. The sample has fewer than 70,000 clones, approximately 89% seen once. The TCR was taken from an adult with an advanced solid tumor such as melanoma, head and neck, liver or kidney cancer. The source was CD4+ or CD8+ T cells sorted from blood, collected in a trial of the OX40 agonist ivuxolimab.

The CDR3 loop is CASSLVLAGVNEQYF. In nucleotides, the CDR3 is TGTGCCAGCAGCTTAGTCCTAGCGGGAGTTAACGAGCAGTACTTC. The chain links TRBV13 to TRBJ2-7, with TRBD2 identical over 10 bases. The CDR3 runs to 15 residues. V dropped 1 base and J dropped 5; count of bases not matched to a gene: 5. Germline values: CDR1 PRHDT, CDR2 FYEKMQ (reference sequence). Looking up the rest from reference TRBV13 and TRBJ2-7 gives the full variable domain: AAGVIQSPRHLIKEKRETATLKCYPIPRHDTVYWYQQGPGQDPQFLISFYEKMQSDKGSIPDRFSAQQFSDYHSELNMSSLELGDSALYFCASSLVLAGVNEQYFGPGTRLTVT.